This entry is about one TCR beta chain. The CDR3 is made up of 16 amino acids. With V trimmed by 2 bases and J by 5 bases, 6 bases remained unmatched. Germline loops: CDR1 SEHNR, CDR2 FQNEAQ (reference sequence). This entry comes from a study of neoadjuvant anti-PD-1 for oral cavity cancer. Sequencing used immunoSEQ multiplex PCR; TCRdb keeps in-frame clones, though not all of them. There are 14,000 or so clones in the sample; 70% occur only once, and roughly 2.1% lies in the top ten. Stage II-IVA oral cavity squamous cell carcinoma was new and untreated by systemic or radiation therapy. The chain has TRBV7-9 and TRBJ2-2, with 9 bases that match TRBD2. The clonotype originates from a person between 40 and 80 years old with oral cavity squamous cell carcinoma. The sample consisted of PBMCs, taken before nivolumab (anti-PD-1) treatment. CDR3 bases: TGTGCCAGCAGCTTAACGGCGGGAGGGCCAACCGGGGAGCTGTTTTTT. Its protein product is CASSLTAGGPTGELFF.